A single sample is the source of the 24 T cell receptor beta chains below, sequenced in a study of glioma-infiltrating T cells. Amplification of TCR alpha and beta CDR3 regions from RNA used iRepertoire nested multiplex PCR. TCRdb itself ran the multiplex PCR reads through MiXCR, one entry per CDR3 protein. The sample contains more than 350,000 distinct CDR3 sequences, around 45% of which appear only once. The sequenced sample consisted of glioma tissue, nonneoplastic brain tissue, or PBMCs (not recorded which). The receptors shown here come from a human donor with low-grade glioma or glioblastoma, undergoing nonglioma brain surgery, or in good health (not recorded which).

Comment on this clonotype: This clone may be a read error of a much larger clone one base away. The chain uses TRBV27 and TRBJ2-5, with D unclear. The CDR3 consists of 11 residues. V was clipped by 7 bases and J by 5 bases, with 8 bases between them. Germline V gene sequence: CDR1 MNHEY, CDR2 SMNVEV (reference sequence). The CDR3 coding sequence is TGTGCCAGCACTCAAGTGGAGACCCAGTACTTC. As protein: CASTQVETQYF.

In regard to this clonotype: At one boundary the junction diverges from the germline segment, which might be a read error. CDR3 amino acids: CSAGQGDYERYF. The DNA of the CDR3 is TGCAGTGCTGGGCAGGGAGACTACGAGCGGTACTTC. J is TRBJ2-7 and V is TRBV20-1; D could derive from TRBD1 or TRBD2 (5 bases each). CDR1 and CDR2 (germline): DFQATT, SNEGSKA (reference sequence). This CDR3 contains 12 residues.

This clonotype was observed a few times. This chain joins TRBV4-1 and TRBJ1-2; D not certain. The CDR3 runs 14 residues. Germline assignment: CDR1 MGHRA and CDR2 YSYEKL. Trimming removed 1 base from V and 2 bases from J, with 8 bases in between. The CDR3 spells CASSQVAENYGYTF. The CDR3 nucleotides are TGCGCCAGCAGCCAAGTAGCAGAGAACTATGGCTACACCTTC.

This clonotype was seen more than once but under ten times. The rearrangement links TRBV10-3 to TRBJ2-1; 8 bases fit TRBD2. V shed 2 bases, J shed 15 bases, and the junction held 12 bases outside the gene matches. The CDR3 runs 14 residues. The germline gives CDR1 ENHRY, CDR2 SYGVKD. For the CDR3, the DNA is TGTGCCATCAGTGAGCTCCAGCGGGAGTCCTTCCTGTTCTTC. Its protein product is CAISELQRESFLFF.

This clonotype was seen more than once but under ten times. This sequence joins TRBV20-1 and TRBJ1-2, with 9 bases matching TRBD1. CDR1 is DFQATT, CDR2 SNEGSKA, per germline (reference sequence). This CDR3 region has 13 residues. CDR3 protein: CRVRGQGPYGYTF. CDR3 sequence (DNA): TGCAGGGTGAGGGGACAGGGACCCTATGGCTACACCTTC.

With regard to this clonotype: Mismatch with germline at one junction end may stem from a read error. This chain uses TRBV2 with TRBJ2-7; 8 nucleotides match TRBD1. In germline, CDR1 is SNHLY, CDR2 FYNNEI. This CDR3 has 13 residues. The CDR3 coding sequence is TGTGCCGGCAGCTGGGACAGGACCTACGAGCAGTACTTC. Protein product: CAGSWDRTYEQYF.

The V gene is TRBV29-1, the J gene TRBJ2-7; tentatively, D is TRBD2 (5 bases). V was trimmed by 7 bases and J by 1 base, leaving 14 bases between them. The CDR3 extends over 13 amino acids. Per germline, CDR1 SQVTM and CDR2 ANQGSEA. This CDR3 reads CSAVVLESYEQYF. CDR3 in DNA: TGCAGCGCCGTCGTACTAGAATCCTACGAGCAGTACTTC.

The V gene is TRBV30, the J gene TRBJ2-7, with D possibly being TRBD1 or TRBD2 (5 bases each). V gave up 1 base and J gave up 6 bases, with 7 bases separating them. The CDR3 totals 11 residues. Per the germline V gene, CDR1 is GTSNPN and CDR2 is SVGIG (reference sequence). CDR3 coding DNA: TGTGCCTGGAGTGGGGACGTCGAGCAGTACTTC. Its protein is CAWSGDVEQYF.

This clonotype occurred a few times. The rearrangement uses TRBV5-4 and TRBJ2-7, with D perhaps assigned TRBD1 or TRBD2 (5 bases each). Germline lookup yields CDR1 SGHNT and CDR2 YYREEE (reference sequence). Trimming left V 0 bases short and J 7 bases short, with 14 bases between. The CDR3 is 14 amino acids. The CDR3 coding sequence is TGTGCCAGCAGCTTGGCCAGGGACCTAGGGGAGCAGTACTTC. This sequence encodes CASSLARDLGEQYF.

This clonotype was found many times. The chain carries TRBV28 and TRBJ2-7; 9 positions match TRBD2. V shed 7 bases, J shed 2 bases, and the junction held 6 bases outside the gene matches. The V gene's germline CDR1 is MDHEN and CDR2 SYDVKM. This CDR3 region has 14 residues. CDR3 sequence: CASTRLAATYEQYF. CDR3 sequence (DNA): TGTGCCAGCACTAGACTAGCGGCGACCTACGAGCAGTACTTC.

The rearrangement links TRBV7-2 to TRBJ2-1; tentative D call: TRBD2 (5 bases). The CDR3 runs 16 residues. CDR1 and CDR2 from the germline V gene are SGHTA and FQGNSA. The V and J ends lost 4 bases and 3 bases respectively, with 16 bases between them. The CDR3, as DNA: TGTGCCAGCAGCTCGACTTGGACTCGCAACTACAATGAGCAGTTCTTC. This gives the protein CASSSTWTRNYNEQFF.

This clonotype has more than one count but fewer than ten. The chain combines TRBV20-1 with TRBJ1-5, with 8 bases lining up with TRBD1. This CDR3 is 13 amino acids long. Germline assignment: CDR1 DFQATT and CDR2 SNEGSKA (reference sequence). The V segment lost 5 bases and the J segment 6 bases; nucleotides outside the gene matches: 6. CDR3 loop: CSASRTGTQPQHF. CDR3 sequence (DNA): TGCAGTGCTTCCCGGACAGGGACTCAGCCCCAGCATTTT.

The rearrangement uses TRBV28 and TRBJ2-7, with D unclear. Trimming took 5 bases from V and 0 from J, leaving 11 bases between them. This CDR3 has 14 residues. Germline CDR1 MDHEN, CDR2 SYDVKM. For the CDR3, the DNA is TGTGCCAGCAGTAAGACAAGGAGCTCCTACGAGCAGTACTTC. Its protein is CASSKTRSSYEQYF.

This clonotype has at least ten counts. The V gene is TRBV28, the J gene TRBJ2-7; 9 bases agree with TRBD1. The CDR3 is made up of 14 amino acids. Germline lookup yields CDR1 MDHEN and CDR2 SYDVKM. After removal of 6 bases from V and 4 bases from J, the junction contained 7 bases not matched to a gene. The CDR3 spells CASRATGGRYEQYF. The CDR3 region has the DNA TGTGCCAGCAGAGCGACAGGGGGAAGGTACGAGCAGTACTTC. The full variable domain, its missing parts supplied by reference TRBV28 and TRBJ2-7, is DVKVTQSSRYLVKRTGEKVFLECVQDMDHENMFWYRQDPGLGLRLIYFSYDVKMKEKGDIPEGYSVSREKKERFSLILESASTNQTSMYLCASRATGGRYEQYFGPGTRLTVT.

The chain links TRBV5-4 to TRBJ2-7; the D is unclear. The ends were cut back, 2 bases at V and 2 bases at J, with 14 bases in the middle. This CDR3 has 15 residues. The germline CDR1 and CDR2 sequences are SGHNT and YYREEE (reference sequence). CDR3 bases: TGTGCCAGCAGCTTCTCCACCTTTACGACCTACGAGCAGTACTTC. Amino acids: CASSFSTFTTYEQYF.

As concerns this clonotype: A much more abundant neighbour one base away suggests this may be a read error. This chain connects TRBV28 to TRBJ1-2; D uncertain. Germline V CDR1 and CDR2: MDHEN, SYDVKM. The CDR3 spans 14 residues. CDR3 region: CARSFGSNNYGYTF. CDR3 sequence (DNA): TGTGCCCGCAGTTTCGGTAGCAATAACTATGGCTACACCTTC.

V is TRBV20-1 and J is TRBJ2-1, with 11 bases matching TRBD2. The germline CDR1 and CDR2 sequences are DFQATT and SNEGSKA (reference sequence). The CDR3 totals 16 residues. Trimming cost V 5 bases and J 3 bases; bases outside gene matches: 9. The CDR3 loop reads CSARSRLAGGYNEQFF. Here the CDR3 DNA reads TGCAGTGCTCGCTCTCGGCTAGCGGGAGGCTACAATGAGCAGTTCTTC.

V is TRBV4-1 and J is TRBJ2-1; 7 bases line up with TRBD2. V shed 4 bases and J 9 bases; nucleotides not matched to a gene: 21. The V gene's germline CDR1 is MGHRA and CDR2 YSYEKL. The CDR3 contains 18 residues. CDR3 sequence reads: CASSLLGGPSGTNGEQFF. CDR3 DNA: TGCGCCAGCAGCCTCCTTGGAGGGCCTAGCGGCACCAACGGTGAGCAGTTCTTC.

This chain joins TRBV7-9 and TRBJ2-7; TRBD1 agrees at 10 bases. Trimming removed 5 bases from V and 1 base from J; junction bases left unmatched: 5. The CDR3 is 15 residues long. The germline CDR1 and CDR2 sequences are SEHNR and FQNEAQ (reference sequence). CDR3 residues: CASSLKDRGSYEQYF. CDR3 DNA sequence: TGTGCCAGCAGCCTCAAGGACAGGGGGTCCTACGAGCAGTACTTC. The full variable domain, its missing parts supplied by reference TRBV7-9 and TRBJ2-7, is DTGVSQNPRHKITKRGQNVTFRCDPISEHNRLYWYRQTLGQGPEFLTYFQNEAQLEKSRLLSDRFSAERPKGSFSTLEIQRTEQGDSAMYLCASSLKDRGSYEQYFGPGTRLTVT.

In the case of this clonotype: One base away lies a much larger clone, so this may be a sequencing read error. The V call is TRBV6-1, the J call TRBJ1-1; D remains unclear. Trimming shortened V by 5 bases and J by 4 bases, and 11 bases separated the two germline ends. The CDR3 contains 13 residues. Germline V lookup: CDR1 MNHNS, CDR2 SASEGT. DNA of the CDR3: TGTGCCAGCAGTCACCACGATGGCACTGAAGCTTTCTTT. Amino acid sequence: CASSHHDGTEAFF.

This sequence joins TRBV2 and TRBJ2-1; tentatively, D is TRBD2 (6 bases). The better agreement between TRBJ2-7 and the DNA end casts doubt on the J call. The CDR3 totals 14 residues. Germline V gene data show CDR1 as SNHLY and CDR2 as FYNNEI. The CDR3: CASRVAAAYNEQYF. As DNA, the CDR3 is TGTGCCAGCAGGGTAGCGGCAGCCTACAATGAGCAGTACTTC.

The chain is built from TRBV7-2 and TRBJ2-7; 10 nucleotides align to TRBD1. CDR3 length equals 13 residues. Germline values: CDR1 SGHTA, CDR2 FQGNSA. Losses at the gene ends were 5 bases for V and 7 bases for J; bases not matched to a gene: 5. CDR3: CASSRTGGGEQYF. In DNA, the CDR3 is TGTGCCAGCAGCCGGACAGGGGGAGGAGAGCAGTACTTC.

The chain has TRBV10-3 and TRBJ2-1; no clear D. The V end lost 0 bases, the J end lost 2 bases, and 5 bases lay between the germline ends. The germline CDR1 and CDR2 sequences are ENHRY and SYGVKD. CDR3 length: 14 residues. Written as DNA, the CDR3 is TGTGCCATCAGTGAGTCCTACACCTACAATGAGCAGTTCTTC. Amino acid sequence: CAISESYTYNEQFF.

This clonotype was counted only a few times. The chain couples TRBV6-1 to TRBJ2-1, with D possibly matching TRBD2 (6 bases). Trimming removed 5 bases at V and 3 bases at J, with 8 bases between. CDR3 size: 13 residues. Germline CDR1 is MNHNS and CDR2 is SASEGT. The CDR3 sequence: CASSSGYYNEQFF. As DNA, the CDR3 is TGTGCCAGCAGTAGCGGGTACTACAATGAGCAGTTCTTC.